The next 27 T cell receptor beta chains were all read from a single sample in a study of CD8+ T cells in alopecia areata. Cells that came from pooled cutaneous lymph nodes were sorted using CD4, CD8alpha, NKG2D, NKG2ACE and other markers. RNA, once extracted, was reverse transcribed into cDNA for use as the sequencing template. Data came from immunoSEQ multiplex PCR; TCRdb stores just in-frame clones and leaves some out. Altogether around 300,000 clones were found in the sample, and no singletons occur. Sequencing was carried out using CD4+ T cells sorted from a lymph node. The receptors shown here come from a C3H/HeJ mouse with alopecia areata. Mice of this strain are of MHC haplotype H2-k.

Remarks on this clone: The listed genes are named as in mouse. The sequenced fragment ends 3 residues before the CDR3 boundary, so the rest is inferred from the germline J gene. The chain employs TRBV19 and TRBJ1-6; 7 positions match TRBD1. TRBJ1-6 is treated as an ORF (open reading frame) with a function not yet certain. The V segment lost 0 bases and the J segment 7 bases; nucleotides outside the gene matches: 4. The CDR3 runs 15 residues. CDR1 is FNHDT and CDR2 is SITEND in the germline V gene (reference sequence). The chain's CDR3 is CASSIGQGWNSPLYF. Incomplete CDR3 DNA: TGTGCCAGCAGTATAGGACAGGGATGGAATTCGCCC.

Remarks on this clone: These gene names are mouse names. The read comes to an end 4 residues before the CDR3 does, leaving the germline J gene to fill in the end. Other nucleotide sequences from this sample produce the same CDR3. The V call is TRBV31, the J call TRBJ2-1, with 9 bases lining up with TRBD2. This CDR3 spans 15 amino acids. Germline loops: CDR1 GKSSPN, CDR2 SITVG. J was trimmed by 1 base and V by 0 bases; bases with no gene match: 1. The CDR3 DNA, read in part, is TGTGCCTGGAGTCTACTGGGGGGAAACTATGCT. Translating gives CAWSLLGGNYA. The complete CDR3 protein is CAWSLLGGNYAEQFF.

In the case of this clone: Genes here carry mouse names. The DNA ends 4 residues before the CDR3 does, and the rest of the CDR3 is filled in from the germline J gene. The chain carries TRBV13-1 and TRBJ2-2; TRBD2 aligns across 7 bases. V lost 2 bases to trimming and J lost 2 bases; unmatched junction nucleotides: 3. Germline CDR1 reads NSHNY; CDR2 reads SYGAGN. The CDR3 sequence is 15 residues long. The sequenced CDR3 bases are TGTGCCAGCAGTGAGGGACTGCTTAACACCGGG. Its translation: CASSEGLLNTG. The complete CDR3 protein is CASSEGLLNTGQLYF.

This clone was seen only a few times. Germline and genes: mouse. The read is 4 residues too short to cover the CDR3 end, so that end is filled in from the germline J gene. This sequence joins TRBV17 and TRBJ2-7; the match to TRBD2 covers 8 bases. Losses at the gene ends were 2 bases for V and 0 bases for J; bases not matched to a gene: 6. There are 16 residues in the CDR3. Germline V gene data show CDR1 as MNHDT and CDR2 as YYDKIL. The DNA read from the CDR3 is TGTGCTAGCAGTAGAATGGGGGGGGCGCGCTCCTAT. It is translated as CASSRMGGARSY. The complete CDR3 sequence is CASSRMGGARSYEQYF.

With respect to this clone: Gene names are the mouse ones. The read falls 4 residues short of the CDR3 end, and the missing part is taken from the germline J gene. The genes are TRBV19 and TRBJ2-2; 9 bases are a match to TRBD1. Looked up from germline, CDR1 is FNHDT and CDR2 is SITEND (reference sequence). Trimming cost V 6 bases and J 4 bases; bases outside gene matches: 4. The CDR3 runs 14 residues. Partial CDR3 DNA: TGTGCCAGCAAACAGGGGGCGCTCACCGGG. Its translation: CASKQGALTG. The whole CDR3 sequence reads CASKQGALTGQLYF. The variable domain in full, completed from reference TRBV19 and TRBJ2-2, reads GGIITQTPKFLIGQEGQKLTLKCQQNFNHDTMYWYRQDSGKGLRLIYYSITENDLQKGDLSEGYDASREKKSSFSLTVTSAQKNEMAVFLCASKQGALTGQLYFGEGSKLTVL.

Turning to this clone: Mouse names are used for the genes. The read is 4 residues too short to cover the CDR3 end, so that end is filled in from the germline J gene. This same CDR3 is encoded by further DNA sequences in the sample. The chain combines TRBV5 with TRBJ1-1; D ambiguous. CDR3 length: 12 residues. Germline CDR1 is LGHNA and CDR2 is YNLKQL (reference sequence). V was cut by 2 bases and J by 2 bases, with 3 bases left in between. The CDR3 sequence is CASSQHNTEVFF. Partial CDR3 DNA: TGTGCCAGCAGCCAACATAACACA.

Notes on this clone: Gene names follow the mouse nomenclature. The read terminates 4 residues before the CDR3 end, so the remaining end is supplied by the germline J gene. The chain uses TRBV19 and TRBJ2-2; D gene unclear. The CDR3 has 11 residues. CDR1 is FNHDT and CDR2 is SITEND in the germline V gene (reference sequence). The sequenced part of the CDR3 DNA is TGTGCCAGCAGTATGGGCGGG. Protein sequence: CASSMGG. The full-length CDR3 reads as CASSMGGQLYF.

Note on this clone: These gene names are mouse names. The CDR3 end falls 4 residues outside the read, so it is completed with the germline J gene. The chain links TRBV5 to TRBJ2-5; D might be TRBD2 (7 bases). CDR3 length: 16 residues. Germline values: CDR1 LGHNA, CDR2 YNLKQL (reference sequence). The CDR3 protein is CASSQDKGGTVDTQYF. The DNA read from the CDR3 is TGTGCCAGCAGCCAAGATAAGGGGGGCACAGTTGAC.

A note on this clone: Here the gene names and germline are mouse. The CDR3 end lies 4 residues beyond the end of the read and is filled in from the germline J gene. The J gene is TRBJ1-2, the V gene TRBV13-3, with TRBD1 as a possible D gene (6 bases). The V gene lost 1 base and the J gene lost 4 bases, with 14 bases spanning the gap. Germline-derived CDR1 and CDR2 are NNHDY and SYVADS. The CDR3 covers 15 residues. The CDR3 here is CASSDRHRAGSDYTF. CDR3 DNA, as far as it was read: TGTGCCAGCAGTGATCGTCACAGGGCGGGCTCC.

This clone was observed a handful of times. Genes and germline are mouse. The CDR3 reads CASRTGVGDTQYF. Incomplete CDR3 DNA: TGTGCTAGCAGAACAGGGGTAGGAGAC. The chain employs TRBV29 and TRBJ2-5, with 7 bases aligning to TRBD1. The sequenced fragment ends 4 residues before the CDR3 boundary, so the rest is inferred from the germline J gene. This CDR3 region has 13 residues. CDR1 MSHET and CDR2 SYDVDS come from the germline V gene. Looking up the rest from reference TRBV29 and TRBJ2-5 gives the full variable domain: DMKVTQMPRYLIKRMGENVLLECGQDMSHETMYWYRQDPGLGLQLIYISYDVDSNSEGDIPKGYRVSRKKREHFSLILDSAKTNQTSVYFCASRTGVGDTQYFGPGTRLLVL.

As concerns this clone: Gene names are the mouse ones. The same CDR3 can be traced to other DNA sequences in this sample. The DNA read from the CDR3 is TGTGCCAGCAGTATCCGGGACTGGGGGGCAGAA. It is translated as CASSIRDWGAE. The entire CDR3 protein reads CASSIRDWGAETLYF. The chain uses TRBV19 and TRBJ2-3; 11 nucleotides match TRBD2. The observed sequence ends 4 residues before the CDR3 terminus, with the missing tail filled in from the germline J gene. This CDR3 has 15 amino acids. V shed 2 bases and J 3 bases; nucleotides not matched to a gene: 2. CDR1 FNHDT and CDR2 SITEND come from the germline V gene (reference sequence).

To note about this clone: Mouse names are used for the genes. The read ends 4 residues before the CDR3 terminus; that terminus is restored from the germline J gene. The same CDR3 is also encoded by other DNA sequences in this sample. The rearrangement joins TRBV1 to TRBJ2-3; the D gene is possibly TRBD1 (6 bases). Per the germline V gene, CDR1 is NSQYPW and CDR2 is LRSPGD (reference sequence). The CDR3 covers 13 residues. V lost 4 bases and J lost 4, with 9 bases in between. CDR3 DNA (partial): TGCACCTGCAGTGGTCAGGGGTCAGAA. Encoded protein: CTCSGQGSE. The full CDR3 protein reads CTCSGQGSETLYF.

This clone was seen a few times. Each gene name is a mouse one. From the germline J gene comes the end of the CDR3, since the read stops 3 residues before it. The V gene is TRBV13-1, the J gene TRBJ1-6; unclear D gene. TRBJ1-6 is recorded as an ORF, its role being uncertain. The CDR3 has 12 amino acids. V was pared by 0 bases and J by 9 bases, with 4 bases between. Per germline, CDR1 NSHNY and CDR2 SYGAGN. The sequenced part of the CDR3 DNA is TGTGCCAGCAGTGATGAGGGTTCGCCC. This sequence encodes CASSDEGSP. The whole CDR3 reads CASSDEGSPLYF.

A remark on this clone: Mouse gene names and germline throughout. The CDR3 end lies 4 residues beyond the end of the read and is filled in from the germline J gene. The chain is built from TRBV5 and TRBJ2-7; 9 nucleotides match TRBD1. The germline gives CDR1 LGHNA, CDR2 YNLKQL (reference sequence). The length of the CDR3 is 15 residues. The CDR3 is CASSQGGTGRYEQYF. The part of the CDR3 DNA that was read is TGTGCCAGCAGCCAAGGGGGGACAGGGCGTTAT.

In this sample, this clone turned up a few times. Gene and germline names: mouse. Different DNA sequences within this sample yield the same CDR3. CDR3 bases read: TGCACCTGCAGTGTCGGGGGGAGTGCAGAA. This sequence encodes CTCSVGGSAE. The entire CDR3 reads CTCSVGGSAETLYF. The V and J genes are TRBV1 and TRBJ2-3; weak D call: TRBD2 (6 bases). The sequence runs out 4 residues before the end of the CDR3; the remainder is reconstructed from the germline J gene. Germline V lookup: CDR1 NSQYPW, CDR2 LRSPGD (reference sequence). This CDR3 is 14 amino acids long. V was cut by 4 bases and J by 0 bases, with 8 bases left in between.

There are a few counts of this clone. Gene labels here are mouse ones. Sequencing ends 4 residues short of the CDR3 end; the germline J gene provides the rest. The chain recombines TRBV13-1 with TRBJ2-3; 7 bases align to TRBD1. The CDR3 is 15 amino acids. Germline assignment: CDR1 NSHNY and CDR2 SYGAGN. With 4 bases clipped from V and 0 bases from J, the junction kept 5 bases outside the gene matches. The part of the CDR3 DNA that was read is TGTGCCAGCAGTCGGGACAGCACTAGTGCAGAA. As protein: CASSRDSTSAE. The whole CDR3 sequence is CASSRDSTSAETLYF.

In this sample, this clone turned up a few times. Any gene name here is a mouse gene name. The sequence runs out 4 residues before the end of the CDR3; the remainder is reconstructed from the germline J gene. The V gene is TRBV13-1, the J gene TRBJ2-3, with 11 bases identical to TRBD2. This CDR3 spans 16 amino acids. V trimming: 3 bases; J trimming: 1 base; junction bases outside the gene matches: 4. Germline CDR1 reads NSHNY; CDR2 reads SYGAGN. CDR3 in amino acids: CASSVDWGDGAETLYF. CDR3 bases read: TGTGCCAGCAGTGTGGACTGGGGGGATGGTGCAGAA.

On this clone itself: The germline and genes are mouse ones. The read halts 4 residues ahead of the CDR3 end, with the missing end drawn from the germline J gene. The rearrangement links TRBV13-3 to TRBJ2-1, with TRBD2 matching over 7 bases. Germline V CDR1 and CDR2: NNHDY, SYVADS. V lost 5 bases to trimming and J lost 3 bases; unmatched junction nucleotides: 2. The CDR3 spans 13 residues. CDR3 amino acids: CASRGGFYAEQFF. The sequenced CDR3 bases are TGTGCCAGCAGGGGGGGGTTCTATGCT.

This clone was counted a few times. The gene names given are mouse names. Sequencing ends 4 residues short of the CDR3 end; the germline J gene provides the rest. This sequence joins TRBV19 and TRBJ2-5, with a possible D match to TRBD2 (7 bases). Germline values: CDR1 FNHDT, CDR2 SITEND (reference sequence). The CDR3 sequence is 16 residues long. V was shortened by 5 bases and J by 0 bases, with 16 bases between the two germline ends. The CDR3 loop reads CASRPSWGLNQDTQYF. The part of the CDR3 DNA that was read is TGTGCCAGCAGACCTTCCTGGGGGCTTAACCAAGAC.

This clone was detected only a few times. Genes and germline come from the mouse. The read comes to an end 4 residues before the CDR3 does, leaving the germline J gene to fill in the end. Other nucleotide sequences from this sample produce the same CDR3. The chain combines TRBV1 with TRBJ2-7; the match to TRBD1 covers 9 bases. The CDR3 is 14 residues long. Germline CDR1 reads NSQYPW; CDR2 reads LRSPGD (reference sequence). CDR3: CTCSAATGGDEQYF. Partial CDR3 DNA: TGCACCTGCAGTGCAGCGACAGGGGGGGAT.

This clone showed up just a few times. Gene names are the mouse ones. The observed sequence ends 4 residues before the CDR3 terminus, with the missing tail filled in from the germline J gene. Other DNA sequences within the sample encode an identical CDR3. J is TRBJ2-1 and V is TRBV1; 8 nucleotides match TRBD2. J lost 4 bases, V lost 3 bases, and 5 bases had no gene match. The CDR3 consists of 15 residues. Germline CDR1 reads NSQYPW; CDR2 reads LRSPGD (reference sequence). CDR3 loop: CTCSASGGAYAEQFF. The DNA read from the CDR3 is TGCACCTGCAGTGCCTCGGGGGGGGCGTATGCT.

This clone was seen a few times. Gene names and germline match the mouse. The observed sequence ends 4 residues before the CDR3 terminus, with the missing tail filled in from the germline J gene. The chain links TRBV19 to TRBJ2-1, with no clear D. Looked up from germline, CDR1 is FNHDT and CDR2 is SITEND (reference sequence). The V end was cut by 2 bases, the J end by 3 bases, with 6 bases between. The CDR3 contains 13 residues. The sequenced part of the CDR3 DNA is TGTGCCAGCAGTATTCACAGCTATGCT. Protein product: CASSIHSYA. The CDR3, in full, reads CASSIHSYAEQFF.

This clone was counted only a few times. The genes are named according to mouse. The CDR3 region is CASSLVPENYAEQFF. Partial CDR3 DNA: TGTGCCAGCAGTTTGGTCCCAGAAAACTATGCT. The rearrangement uses TRBV14 and TRBJ2-1; D unresolved. The DNA ends 4 residues before the CDR3 does, and the rest of the CDR3 is filled in from the germline J gene. Germline CDR1 reads SGHDT; CDR2 reads FRDEAV. With 2 bases removed from V and 1 base from J, the gap between germline ends came to 10 bases. The length of the CDR3 is 15 residues.

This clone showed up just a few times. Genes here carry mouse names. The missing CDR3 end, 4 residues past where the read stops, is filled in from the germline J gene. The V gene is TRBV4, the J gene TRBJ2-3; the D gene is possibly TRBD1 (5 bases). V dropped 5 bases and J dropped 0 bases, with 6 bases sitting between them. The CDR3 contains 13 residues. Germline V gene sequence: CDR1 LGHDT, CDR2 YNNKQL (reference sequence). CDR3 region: CASSHRSAETLYF. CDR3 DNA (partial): TGTGCCAGCAGCCACAGGAGTGCAGAA.

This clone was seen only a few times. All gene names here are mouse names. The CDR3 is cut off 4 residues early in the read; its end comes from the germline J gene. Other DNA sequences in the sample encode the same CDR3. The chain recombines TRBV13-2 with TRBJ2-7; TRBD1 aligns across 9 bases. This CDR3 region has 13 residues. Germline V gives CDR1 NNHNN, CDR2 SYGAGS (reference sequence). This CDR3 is CASGGDRVYEQYF. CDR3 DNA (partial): TGTGCCAGCGGTGGGGACAGGGTTTAT.

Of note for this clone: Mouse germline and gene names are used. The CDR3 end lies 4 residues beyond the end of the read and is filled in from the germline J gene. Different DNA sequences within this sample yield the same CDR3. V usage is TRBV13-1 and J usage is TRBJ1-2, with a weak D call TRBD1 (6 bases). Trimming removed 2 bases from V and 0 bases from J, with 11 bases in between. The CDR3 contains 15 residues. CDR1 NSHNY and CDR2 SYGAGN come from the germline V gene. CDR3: CASSERDKANSDYTF. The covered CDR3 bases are TGTGCCAGCAGTGAGCGGGACAAAGCAAACTCC.

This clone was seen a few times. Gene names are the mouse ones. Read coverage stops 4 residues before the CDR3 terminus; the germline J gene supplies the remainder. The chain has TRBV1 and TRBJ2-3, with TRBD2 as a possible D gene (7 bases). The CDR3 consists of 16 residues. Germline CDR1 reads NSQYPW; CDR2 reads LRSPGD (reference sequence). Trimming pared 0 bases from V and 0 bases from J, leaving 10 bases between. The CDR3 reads CTCSADGGLSAETLYF. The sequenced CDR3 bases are TGCACCTGCAGTGCAGATGGGGGGCTTAGTGCAGAA.